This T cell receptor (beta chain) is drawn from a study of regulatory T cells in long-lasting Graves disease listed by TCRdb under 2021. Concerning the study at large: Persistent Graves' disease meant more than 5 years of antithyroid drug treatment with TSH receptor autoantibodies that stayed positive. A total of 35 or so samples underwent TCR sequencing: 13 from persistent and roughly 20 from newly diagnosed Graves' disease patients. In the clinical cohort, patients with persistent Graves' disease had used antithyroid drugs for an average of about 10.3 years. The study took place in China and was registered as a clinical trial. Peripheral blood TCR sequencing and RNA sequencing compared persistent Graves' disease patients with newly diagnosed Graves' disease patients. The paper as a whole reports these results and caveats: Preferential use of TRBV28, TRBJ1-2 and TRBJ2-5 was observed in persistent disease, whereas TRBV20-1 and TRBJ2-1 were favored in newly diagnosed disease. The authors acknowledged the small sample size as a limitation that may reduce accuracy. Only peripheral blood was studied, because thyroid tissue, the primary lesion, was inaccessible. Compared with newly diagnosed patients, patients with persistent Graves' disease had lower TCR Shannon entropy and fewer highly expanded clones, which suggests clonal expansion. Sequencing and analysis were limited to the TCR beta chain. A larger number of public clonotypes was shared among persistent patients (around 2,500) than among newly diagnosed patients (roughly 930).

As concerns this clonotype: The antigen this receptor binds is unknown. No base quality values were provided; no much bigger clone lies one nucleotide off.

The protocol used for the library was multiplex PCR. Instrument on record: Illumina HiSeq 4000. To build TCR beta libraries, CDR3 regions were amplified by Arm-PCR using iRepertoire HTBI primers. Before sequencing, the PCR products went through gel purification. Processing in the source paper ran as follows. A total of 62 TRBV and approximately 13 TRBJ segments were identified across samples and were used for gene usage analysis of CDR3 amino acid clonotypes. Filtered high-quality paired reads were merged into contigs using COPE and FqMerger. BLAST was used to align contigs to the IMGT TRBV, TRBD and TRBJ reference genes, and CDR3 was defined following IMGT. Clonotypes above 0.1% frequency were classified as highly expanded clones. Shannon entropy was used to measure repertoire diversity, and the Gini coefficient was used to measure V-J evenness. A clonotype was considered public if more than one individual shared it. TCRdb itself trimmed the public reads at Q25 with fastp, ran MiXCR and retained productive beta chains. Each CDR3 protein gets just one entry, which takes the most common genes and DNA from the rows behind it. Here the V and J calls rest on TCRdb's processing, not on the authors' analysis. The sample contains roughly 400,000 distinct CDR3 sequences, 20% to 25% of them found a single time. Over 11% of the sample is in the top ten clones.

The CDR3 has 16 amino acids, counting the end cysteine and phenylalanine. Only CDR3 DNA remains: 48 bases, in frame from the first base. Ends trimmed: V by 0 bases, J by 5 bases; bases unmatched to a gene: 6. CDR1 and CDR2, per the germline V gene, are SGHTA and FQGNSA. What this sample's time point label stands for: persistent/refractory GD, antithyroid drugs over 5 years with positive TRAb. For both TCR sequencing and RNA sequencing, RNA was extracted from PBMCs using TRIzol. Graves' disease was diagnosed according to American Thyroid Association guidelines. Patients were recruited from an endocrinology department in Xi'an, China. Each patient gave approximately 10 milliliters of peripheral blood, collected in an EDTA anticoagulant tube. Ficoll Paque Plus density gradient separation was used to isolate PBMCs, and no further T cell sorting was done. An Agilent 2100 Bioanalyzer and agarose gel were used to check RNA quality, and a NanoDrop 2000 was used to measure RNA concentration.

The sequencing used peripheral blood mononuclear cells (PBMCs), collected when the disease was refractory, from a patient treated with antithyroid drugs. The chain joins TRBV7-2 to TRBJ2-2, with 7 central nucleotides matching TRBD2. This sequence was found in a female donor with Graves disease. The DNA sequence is TGTGCCAGCAGCTTAGCGGGAGGGCCCAGGACCGGGGAGCTGTTTTTT. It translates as CASSLAGGPRTGELFF.